This T cell receptor beta chain was recorded in a study of regulatory T cells in long-lasting Graves disease. Study conclusions and caveats: Persistent Graves' patients showed less TCR diversity than newly diagnosed ones. TRBV28, TRBJ1-2 and TRBJ2-5 emerged as the favored segments in persistent disease.

Trimming pared 2 bases from V and 5 bases from J, leaving 13 bases between. Germline CDR1 reads DFQATT; CDR2 reads SNEGSKA (reference sequence). CDR3 length equals 14 residues. This clonotype has ten or more counts. Its antigen is undetermined. Combining iRepertoire HTBI primers with Arm-PCR of CDR3 regions, the authors built TCR beta libraries. A single record per CDR3 protein comes from TCRdb applying MiXCR to the multiplex PCR reads. The sample includes some 370,000 distinct CDR3 sequences, about 23% seen only once; the top ten take around 30%. Time point specified: persistent/refractory GD, antithyroid drugs over 5 years with positive TRAb. RNA extracted from PBMCs served as the sequencing template. American Thyroid Association guidelines defined how Graves' disease was diagnosed.

The rearrangement uses TRBV20-1 and TRBJ1-5, with TRBD1 as a possible D gene (5 bases). The source material was peripheral blood mononuclear cells (PBMCs), sampled when the disease was refractory, from a patient treated with antithyroid drugs. This receptor was obtained from a woman in her forties with Graves disease. The DNA of the CDR3 is TGCAGTGCTAGAAAGGGCGTGGGGGATCAGCCCCAGCATTTT. Protein product: CSARKGVGDQPQHF.